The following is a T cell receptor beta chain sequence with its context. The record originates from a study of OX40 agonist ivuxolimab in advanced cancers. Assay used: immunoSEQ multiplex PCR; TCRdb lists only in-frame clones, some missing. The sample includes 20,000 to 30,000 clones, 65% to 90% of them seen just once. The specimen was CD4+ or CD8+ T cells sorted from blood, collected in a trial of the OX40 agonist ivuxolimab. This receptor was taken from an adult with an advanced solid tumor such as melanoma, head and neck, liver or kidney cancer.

The CDR3 DNA sequence: TGCGCCAGCAGCCCCGGGGGGCCCGACAATGAGCAGTTCTTC. This translates into CASSPGGPDNEQFF. The chain carries TRBV5-1 and TRBJ2-1; D may be TRBD2 (7 bases). V was shortened by 4 bases and J by 5 bases, with 13 bases between the two germline ends. This CDR3 comprises 14 residues. Germline-derived CDR1 and CDR2 are SGHRS and YFSETQ. Full variable domain (rest looked up from reference TRBV5-1 and TRBJ2-1): KAGVTQTPRYLIKTRGQQVTLSCSPISGHRSVSWYQQTPGQGLQFLFEYFSETQRNKGNFPGRFSGRQFSNSRSEMNVSTLELGDSALYLCASSPGGPDNEQFFGPGTRLTVL.